The text below deals with one TCR beta chain. Antigen unknown. The CDR3 contains 15 residues. Trimming took 0 bases from V and 11 from J; bases not matched to a gene: 11. The germline V gene has CDR1 SGDLS and CDR2 YYNGEE. This sample is part of a study of blood T cells in healthy people across ages. Broader study findings: Per million T cells, TCR beta diversity dropped roughly linearly as age increased.

With a J-beta primer mix and a sample-barcoded 5' primer, a second PCR ran about 7 to 12 cycles. TCRdb reprocessed the 5' RACE reads via MiXCR and lists one record per CDR3 protein. The sample lists 2 million or so distinct CDR3 sequences; about 50% were seen once. Sequencing was carried out using blood. The chain is built from TRBV9 and TRBJ2-5, with 9 bases matching TRBD1. The receptor was isolated from a woman aged 40 to 55 in good health. CDR3 sequence: CASSVAGTGRNEQYF. In DNA, the CDR3 is TGTGCCAGCAGCGTAGCTGGGACAGGGCGTAATGAGCAGTACTTC.